The 26 T cell receptor beta chains presented below share a single source sample, sequenced in a study of cytomegalovirus exposure and HLA in healthy donors. Primers: 60 Vbeta forward and 13 Jbeta reverse. TCRdb keeps only in-frame clones here, not all; method: immunoSEQ multiplex PCR. Seen here are fewer than 80,000 clones, roughly 71% observed once, and the top ten hold roughly 25%. The source material was PBMCs. These receptors were obtained from a man over 45 in good health and CMV-seropositive.

The gene calls are TRBV30 and TRBJ1-4; D not resolved. The CDR3 loop spans 13 amino acids. The V end lost 1 base, the J end lost 7 bases, and 10 bases lay between the germline ends. Germline V gene data show CDR1 as GTSNPN and CDR2 as SVGIG (reference sequence). The CDR3 reads CAWSDFAREKLFF. The CDR3 nucleotides read TGTGCCTGGAGTGACTTCGCACGTGAAAAACTGTTTTTT.

The chain carries TRBV27 and TRBJ1-1, with 10 bases that match TRBD1. The V gene's germline CDR1 is MNHEY and CDR2 SMNVEV (reference sequence). The CDR3 is made up of 14 amino acids. The V segment lost 6 bases and the J segment 4 bases; nucleotides outside the gene matches: 5. CDR3 sequence (DNA): TGTGCCAGCAGGCGCCGGGACAGGGGCACTGAAGCTTTCTTT. Translated, it gives CASRRRDRGTEAFF.

The rearrangement uses TRBV18 and TRBJ1-2, with a possible D match to TRBD1 (5 bases). This CDR3 spans 12 amino acids. From germline, CDR1 is KGHSH and CDR2 LQKENI. Trimming took off 6 bases at V and 8 bases at J, with 13 bases between the two ends. The CDR3 region has the DNA TGTGCCAGCTCGGCAGGGCATCTCGGCTACACCTTC. Its protein product is CASSAGHLGYTF.

This clone was seen many times. Other DNA sequences from this sample encode an identical CDR3 as well. The V gene is TRBV10-2, the J gene TRBJ1-2, with D uncertain. The length of the CDR3 is 12 residues. Germline values: CDR1 WSHSY, CDR2 SAAADI. The germline V and J ends were trimmed by 6 bases and 11 bases, with 16 bases remaining between them. The CDR3 sequence is CASSEPPGGYTF. DNA for the CDR3: TGCGCCAGCAGCGAGCCCCCTGGAGGGTACACCTTC.

This clone was counted once. The rearrangement uses TRBV7-8 and TRBJ1-2, with a tentative D call TRBD1 (6 bases). V lost 1 base and J 8 bases, leaving 14 bases between the germline ends. The CDR3 extends over 14 amino acids. Germline CDR1 and CDR2: SGHVS and FQNEAQ. CDR3 coding DNA: TGTGCCAGCAGCTTAGATGGGACATTGAAAGGCTACACCTTC. Residues: CASSLDGTLKGYTF.

The CDR3 protein is CASCSGTGTYEQYF. In nucleotides, the CDR3 is TGTGCCAGCTGTTCGGGGACAGGGACCTACGAGCAGTACTTC. The V gene is TRBV2, the J gene TRBJ2-7; 9 bases are shared with TRBD1. The CDR3 spans 14 residues. Germline CDR1 SNHLY, CDR2 FYNNEI. The V segment lost 8 bases and the J segment 2 bases; nucleotides outside the gene matches: 7.

This sequence joins TRBV10-3 and TRBJ1-2, with D unresolved. This CDR3 has 12 residues. The germline CDR1 and CDR2 sequences are ENHRY and SYGVKD. Between the trimmed V and J ends, which lost 0 bases and 4 bases, there was a span of 3 bases. The CDR3 DNA sequence: TGTGCCATCAGTGAGTCCAGCTATGGCTACACCTTC. Protein sequence: CAISESSYGYTF.

This chain uses TRBV10-3 with TRBJ1-1, with unresolved D. Trimming cost V 0 bases and J 4 bases, with 15 bases left between them. Germline CDR1 and CDR2: ENHRY and SYGVKD. The CDR3 runs 16 residues. The CDR3, as DNA: TGTGCCATCAGTGAGTCCCGGGAAGGGTGGGGCACTGAAGCTTTCTTT. This codes for CAISESREGWGTEAFF.

The chain recombines TRBV2 with TRBJ2-3; 11 bases line up with TRBD2. The germline gives CDR1 SNHLY, CDR2 FYNNEI. The V segment lost 9 bases and the J segment 3 bases; nucleotides outside the gene matches: 5. The CDR3 covers 14 residues. DNA for the CDR3: TGTGCCAGTTCTAGCGGGGGGACAACAGATACGCAGTATTTT. Protein product: CASSSGGTTDTQYF. Drawing the rest from reference TRBV2 and TRBJ2-3, the complete variable domain is EPEVTQTPSHQVTQMGQEVILRCVPISNHLYFYWYRQILGQKVEFLVSFYNNEISEKSEIFDDQFSVERPDGSNFTLKIRSTKLEDSAMYFCASSSGGTTDTQYFGPGTRLTVL.

This clone came up a few times. Written as DNA, the CDR3 is TGTGCCAGCGAGCGGGAGGCTTACAATGAGCAGTTCTTC. Translated: CASEREAYNEQFF. This sequence joins TRBV6-1 and TRBJ2-1, with TRBD2 identical over 9 bases. Germline V gives CDR1 MNHNS, CDR2 SASEGT. V was clipped by 8 bases and J by 4 bases; unmatched bases: 3. The CDR3 is 13 amino acids.

V gene TRBV30 combines with J gene TRBJ1-5; tentatively, D is TRBD1 (5 bases). The V and J ends lost 1 base and 5 bases respectively, with 9 bases between them. Germline CDR1 is GTSNPN and CDR2 is SVGIG (reference sequence). This CDR3 is 13 amino acids long. CDR3 sequence reads: CAWSAGVDQPQHF. Written as DNA, the CDR3 is TGTGCCTGGAGTGCGGGGGTCGATCAGCCCCAGCATTTT.

The chain combines TRBV5-1 with TRBJ1-1; tentatively, D is TRBD1 (6 bases). This CDR3 is 15 amino acids long. The germline CDR1 and CDR2 sequences are SGHRS and YFSETQ. Trimming cost V 7 bases and J 4 bases, with 20 bases left between them. DNA of the CDR3: TGCGCCAGCGCGACAAGTTCGGGGGGCCGCACTGAAGCTTTCTTT. This encodes CASATSSGGRTEAFF.

The chain has TRBV5-6 and TRBJ2-7; 10 bases are a match to TRBD1. The CDR3 is made up of 14 amino acids. The V gene's germline CDR1 is SGHDT and CDR2 YYEEEE. V shed 5 bases and J 7 bases; nucleotides not matched to a gene: 9. CDR3: CASRPGTGVEEQYF. For the CDR3, the DNA is TGTGCCAGCAGGCCCGGGACAGGGGTAGAGGAGCAGTACTTC.

CDR3 nucleotides: TGTGCCAGCAGTCCGGCCTCCGGGACAGTTCTCACCGGGGAGCTGTTTTTT. Translated, it gives CASSPASGTVLTGELFF. The chain joins TRBV27 to TRBJ2-2, with 7 nucleotides matching TRBD1. CDR1 is MNHEY, CDR2 SMNVEV, per germline (reference sequence). The CDR3 totals 17 residues. With 5 bases clipped from V and 4 bases from J, the junction kept 13 bases outside the gene matches.

The chain joins TRBV30 to TRBJ2-2; the match to TRBD1 covers 9 bases. The CDR3 consists of 14 residues. Germline CDR1 and CDR2: GTSNPN and SVGIG (reference sequence). V trimming: 3 bases; J trimming: 2 bases; junction bases outside the gene matches: 1. CDR3 DNA sequence: TGTGCCTGGAGGACAGGGGGTAACACCGGGGAGCTGTTTTTT. It yields the protein CAWRTGGNTGELFF.

The V gene is TRBV2, the J gene TRBJ1-6; TRBD1 agrees at 8 bases. CDR1 SNHLY and CDR2 FYNNEI come from the germline V gene. V shed 6 bases and J 3 bases; nucleotides not matched to a gene: 7. The CDR3 contains 16 residues. The chain's CDR3 is CASSREQGDYNSPLHF. CDR3 nucleotides: TGTGCCAGCAGCCGGGAACAGGGGGACTATAATTCACCCCTCCACTTT. Full variable domain (remainder filled in from reference TRBV2 and TRBJ1-6): EPEVTQTPSHQVTQMGQEVILRCVPISNHLYFYWYRQILGQKVEFLVSFYNNEISEKSEIFDDQFSVERPDGSNFTLKIRSTKLEDSAMYFCASSREQGDYNSPLHFGNGTRLTVT.

The chain combines TRBV7-9 with TRBJ2-1, with 9 bases lining up with TRBD2. This CDR3 is 17 amino acids long. CDR1 is SEHNR and CDR2 is FQNEAQ in the germline V gene (reference sequence). V trimming: 5 bases; J trimming: 12 bases; junction bases outside the gene matches: 20. CDR3 coding DNA: TGTGCCAGCAGCCCTGACCTCTTAGCGGGAGATAATGGGGCGCAGTTCTTC. It is translated as CASSPDLLAGDNGAQFF.

The J gene is TRBJ2-3, the V gene TRBV5-8; 9 bases agree with TRBD2. The CDR3 contains 15 residues. Losses at the gene ends were 4 bases for V and 0 bases for J; bases not matched to a gene: 3. The germline V gene encodes CDR1 SGHTS and CDR2 YDEGEE. CDR3 DNA sequence: TGTGCCAGCAGCGGACTAGCGTTTAGCACAGATACGCAGTATTTT. This encodes CASSGLAFSTDTQYF.

The J gene is TRBJ2-7, the V gene TRBV30; TRBD2 agrees at 8 bases. CDR1 is GTSNPN, CDR2 SVGIG, per germline (reference sequence). This CDR3 has 16 amino acids. After removal of 3 bases from V and 0 bases from J, the junction contained 10 bases not matched to a gene. The CDR3 spells CAWRPPGGVSSYEQYF. Here the CDR3 DNA reads TGTGCCTGGAGACCCCCCGGGGGGGTGAGCTCCTACGAGCAGTACTTC.

The CDR3 nucleotides read TGCGCCAGCAGCTTACAGCCTAACACCGGGGAGCTGTTTTTT. It specifies CASSLQPNTGELFF. The rearrangement uses TRBV5-1 and TRBJ2-2; the D is unclear. The V gene's germline CDR1 is SGHRS and CDR2 YFSETQ. This CDR3 is built from 14 residues. V was clipped by 2 bases and J by 2 bases, with 7 bases between them.

The J gene is TRBJ2-7, the V gene TRBV6-1; 7 bases line up with TRBD2. The CDR3 totals 14 residues. In germline, CDR1 is MNHNS, CDR2 SASEGT. J was trimmed by 0 bases and V by 10 bases; bases with no gene match: 9. The chain's CDR3 is CATQWGGDSYEQYF. The CDR3 DNA is TGTGCCACCCAATGGGGGGGGGACTCCTACGAGCAGTACTTC.

The V call is TRBV29-1, the J call TRBJ2-2, with TRBD2 matching 9 bases. Germline values: CDR1 SQVTM, CDR2 ANQGSEA. V lost 7 bases and J lost 1; bases outside the gene matches: 4. The CDR3 extends over 14 amino acids. CDR3 sequence (DNA): TGCAGCGGGGCGGGGGGGCTGAACACCGGGGAGCTGTTTTTT. This translates into CSGAGGLNTGELFF.

This rearrangement joins TRBV27 to TRBJ1-5, with TRBD1 as a possible D gene (5 bases). Germline V gene sequence: CDR1 MNHEY, CDR2 SMNVEV (reference sequence). The V gene lost 2 bases and the J gene lost 0 bases, with 11 bases spanning the gap. The CDR3 runs 16 residues. The CDR3 DNA reads as TGTGCCAGCAGTTTACAGGGTTATTATAGCAATCAGCCCCAGCATTTT. Translated: CASSLQGYYSNQPQHF.

The chain is built from TRBV7-2 and TRBJ2-7, with TRBD2 identical over 10 bases. CDR1 SGHTA and CDR2 FQGNSA come from the germline V gene. CDR3 size: 15 residues. The J segment lost 3 bases and the V segment lost 0 bases, leaving 2 bases of the junction unmatched. The CDR3 region has the DNA TGTGCCAGCAGCTTAGCGGCTAGCGGGAGCTACGAGCAGTACTTC. Its protein is CASSLAASGSYEQYF.

This clone was detected only once. The chain couples TRBV25-1 to TRBJ1-1, with TRBD1 matching over 7 bases. V shed 3 bases, J shed 1 base, and the junction held 2 bases outside the gene matches. Germline V gives CDR1 MGHDK, CDR2 SYGVNS. The CDR3 is 14 amino acids. The CDR3 nucleotides are TGTGCCAGCAGTGAGCGGGACAGGAACACTGAAGCTTTCTTT. It specifies CASSERDRNTEAFF.

The genes are TRBV7-9 and TRBJ2-2, with 8 bases that match TRBD1. Per germline, CDR1 SEHNR and CDR2 FQNEAQ (reference sequence). With 5 bases clipped from V and 2 bases from J, the junction kept 7 bases outside the gene matches. CDR3 length: 16 amino acids. In DNA form, the CDR3 reads TGTGCCAGCAGCGACCGGGACAGGAGTAACACCGGGGAGCTGTTTTTT. Translation gives CASSDRDRSNTGELFF.